Listed below are T cell receptor beta chains from one sample, sequenced in a study of blood T cell repertoires in COVID-19. Data came from immunoSEQ multiplex PCR; TCRdb stores just in-frame clones and leaves some out. The sample carries around 94,000 clones, approximately 90% recorded once. Sequenced input: peripheral blood. All receptors come from a woman between 50 and 59 years old with COVID-19, enrolled during active disease. The CDR3 runs from the conserved cysteine through the conserved F or W. Fields, in order: CDR3 DNA, CDR3 protein, D gene, J gene, V gene, clone size. A D gene is named only where the DNA matches it firmly. Clone size is stated in some rows and not others, as once, few, many or a class when expanded.

cdr3_nt: TGTGCCAGCAGGGGGCCCGCAGATACGCAGTATTTT
cdr3_aa: CASRGPADTQYF
d_call: .
j_call: TRBJ2-3
v_call: TRBV25-1
clone_size: .

cdr3_nt: TGTGCCAGTAGTGGGGGGGGGCAGCCCAATCAGCCCCAGCATTTT
cdr3_aa: CASSGGGQPNQPQHF
d_call: .
j_call: TRBJ1-5
v_call: TRBV19
clone_size: .

cdr3_nt: TGCGCCAGCAGCTTGGGACAGGGTCCGAGCGAGCAGTACTTC
cdr3_aa: CASSLGQGPSEQYF
d_call: TRBD1
j_call: TRBJ2-7
v_call: TRBV5-1
clone_size: once

cdr3_nt: TGTGCCAGCAGCCAAGATAGGGGGAGGAACACTGAAGCTTTCTTT
cdr3_aa: CASSQDRGRNTEAFF
d_call: .
j_call: TRBJ1-1
v_call: TRBV4-2
clone_size: .

cdr3_nt: TGTGCCAGCAGTGGGAGGCCTACTAGCGGGAGATACAATGAGCAGTTCTTC
cdr3_aa: CASSGRPTSGRYNEQFF
d_call: TRBD2
j_call: TRBJ2-1
v_call: TRBV6-2/TRBV6-3
clone_size: .

cdr3_nt: TGTGCCAGCAGTTTCCGACAGGGGGCAGGCACTGAAGCTTTCTTT
cdr3_aa: CASSFRQGAGTEAFF
d_call: TRBD1
j_call: TRBJ1-1
v_call: TRBV28
clone_size: .

cdr3_nt: TGTGCCAGCAGCTGGAGGACGTTCTACGAGCAGTACTTC
cdr3_aa: CASSWRTFYEQYF
d_call: .
j_call: TRBJ2-7
v_call: TRBV11-2
clone_size: .

cdr3_nt: TGTGCCTGGGACACCACCGGGGAGCTGTTTTTT
cdr3_aa: CAWDTTGELFF
d_call: .
j_call: TRBJ2-2
v_call: TRBV30
clone_size: .

cdr3_nt: TGTGCCAGCAGTTTTGGACAGCCCTATAATTCACCCCTCCACTTT
cdr3_aa: CASSFGQPYNSPLHF
d_call: .
j_call: TRBJ1-6
v_call: TRBV28
clone_size: .

cdr3_nt: TGTGCCAGCAGTTGGGACAGGGGAACCCATGGAGCTTTCTTT
cdr3_aa: CASSWDRGTHGAFF
d_call: TRBD1
j_call: TRBJ1-1
v_call: TRBV6-5
clone_size: .

cdr3_nt: TGTGCCAGTAGTATAGAATCGGAGGGGCCCTCCTTCTATGGCTACACCTTC
cdr3_aa: CASSIESEGPSFYGYTF
d_call: .
j_call: TRBJ1-2
v_call: TRBV19
clone_size: few

cdr3_nt: TGTGCCAGCAGTATGACTAGTATTCGGGGAGAGACCCAGTACTTC
cdr3_aa: CASSMTSIRGETQYF
d_call: .
j_call: TRBJ2-5
v_call: TRBV7-2
clone_size: .

cdr3_nt: TGTGCCACCAGCCGAGAACAGGGTATGAATGAGCAGTTCTTC
cdr3_aa: CATSREQGMNEQFF
d_call: .
j_call: TRBJ2-1
v_call: TRBV15
clone_size: once

cdr3_nt: TGTGCCAGCAGCTTCAGGGGGCGGGCAGATACGCAGTATTTT
cdr3_aa: CASSFRGRADTQYF
d_call: TRBD1
j_call: TRBJ2-3
v_call: TRBV7-2
clone_size: .

cdr3_nt: TGTGCCAGCAGCTTAGCGACAGGGGCTCAGCCCCAGCATTTT
cdr3_aa: CASSLATGAQPQHF
d_call: TRBD1
j_call: TRBJ1-5
v_call: TRBV7-9
clone_size: .

cdr3_nt: TGTGCCAGTAGTATAACTCGACAGGGGAGAACCGGGGAGCTGTTTTTT
cdr3_aa: CASSITRQGRTGELFF
d_call: TRBD1
j_call: TRBJ2-2
v_call: TRBV19
clone_size: .

cdr3_nt: TGTGCCAGCAGCTTGGATTCAGCGGCGAGCACAGATACGCAGTATTTT
cdr3_aa: CASSLDSAASTDTQYF
d_call: .
j_call: TRBJ2-3
v_call: TRBV5-4
clone_size: .

cdr3_nt: TGTGCCAGCAGCGCGGGGTCTGGAAACACCATATATTTT
cdr3_aa: CASSAGSGNTIYF
d_call: .
j_call: TRBJ1-3
v_call: TRBV7-2
clone_size: .

cdr3_nt: TGCAGTGTCCAACACAGGGATAGTGCTTTCTTT
cdr3_aa: CSVQHRDSAFF
d_call: .
j_call: TRBJ1-1
v_call: TRBV20-1
clone_size: .

cdr3_nt: TGTGCCAGTAGTATAGAGCTCAGGGGGCTCGACTATGGCTACACCTTC
cdr3_aa: CASSIELRGLDYGYTF
d_call: TRBD1
j_call: TRBJ1-2
v_call: TRBV19
clone_size: .

cdr3_nt: TGTGCCAGCAGCCAATCACCCGGGACTGAAAATGAGCAGTTCTTC
cdr3_aa: CASSQSPGTENEQFF
d_call: .
j_call: TRBJ2-1
v_call: TRBV11-1
clone_size: .

cdr3_nt: TGTGCCAGCAGCTTGGACCAGGGGGACGGCTACACCTTC
cdr3_aa: CASSLDQGDGYTF
d_call: TRBD1
j_call: TRBJ1-2
v_call: TRBV5-6
clone_size: .

cdr3_nt: TGTGCCAGCACTTCGACAGGTTTCACTGAAGCTTTCTTT
cdr3_aa: CASTSTGFTEAFF
d_call: .
j_call: TRBJ1-1
v_call: TRBV12-3/TRBV12-4
clone_size: .

cdr3_nt: TGTGCCAGCAGTTTATTGGCAGGGATAATCTACGAGCAGTACTTC
cdr3_aa: CASSLLAGIIYEQYF
d_call: .
j_call: TRBJ2-7
v_call: TRBV28
clone_size: .

cdr3_nt: TGTGCCAGCAGCCTAGGACTGGGCGTGGATGAGCAGTTCTTC
cdr3_aa: CASSLGLGVDEQFF
d_call: .
j_call: TRBJ2-1
v_call: TRBV3-1/TRBV3-2
clone_size: once

cdr3_nt: TGTGCCAGCAGACCACCTACGGGCTATGGCTACACCTTC
cdr3_aa: CASRPPTGYGYTF
d_call: .
j_call: TRBJ1-2
v_call: TRBV3-1/TRBV3-2
clone_size: .

cdr3_nt: TGTGCCTGGAGTGGGGCCTATAGCAATCAGCCCCAGCATTTT
cdr3_aa: CAWSGAYSNQPQHF
d_call: .
j_call: TRBJ1-5
v_call: TRBV30
clone_size: few

cdr3_nt: TGTGCCAGCAGCCAAGGAACTAACACTGAAGCTTTCTTT
cdr3_aa: CASSQGTNTEAFF
d_call: .
j_call: TRBJ1-1
v_call: TRBV3-1/TRBV3-2
clone_size: .

cdr3_nt: TGTGCCAGCCCCGGCTGGGGCGATGGCTATGGCTACACCTTC
cdr3_aa: CASPGWGDGYGYTF
d_call: .
j_call: TRBJ1-2
v_call: TRBV6-5
clone_size: .

cdr3_nt: TGTGCCTGCCCGAAAGGTGGAGGGAATGGCTACACCTTC
cdr3_aa: CACPKGGGNGYTF
d_call: .
j_call: TRBJ1-2
v_call: TRBV30
clone_size: .

cdr3_nt: TGTGCCAGCACCCCCAGGCAGAACACTGAAGCTTTCTTT
cdr3_aa: CASTPRQNTEAFF
d_call: .
j_call: TRBJ1-1
v_call: TRBV28
clone_size: .

cdr3_nt: TGTGCCAGCAGGACTAGGGCGGGGGCCTCAAGCTCCTACAATGAGCAGTTCTTC
cdr3_aa: CASRTRAGASSSYNEQFF
d_call: .
j_call: TRBJ2-1
v_call: TRBV7-9
clone_size: once

cdr3_nt: TGCGCCAGCAGCTTGGAGGGGGTAGGCTACACCTTC
cdr3_aa: CASSLEGVGYTF
d_call: .
j_call: TRBJ1-2
v_call: TRBV5-1
clone_size: once

cdr3_nt: TGTGCCAGCAGCTTAGGTGCCATCGGGGGACAGCATGGCTACACCTTC
cdr3_aa: CASSLGAIGGQHGYTF
d_call: TRBD1
j_call: TRBJ1-2
v_call: TRBV7-9
clone_size: few

cdr3_nt: TGTGCCAGCAGTGCGTGGGACAGTAAAAATTCACCCCTCCACTTT
cdr3_aa: CASSAWDSKNSPLHF
d_call: TRBD1
j_call: TRBJ1-6
v_call: TRBV27
clone_size: few

cdr3_nt: TGTGCCAGCAGCATCGGACAGGGCGCGACGACAGATACGCAGTATTTT
cdr3_aa: CASSIGQGATTDTQYF
d_call: TRBD1
j_call: TRBJ2-3
v_call: TRBV7-9
clone_size: .

cdr3_nt: TGTGCTAGCGGAGAAGGTAACAGGGCAACCTACGAGCAGTACTTC
cdr3_aa: CASGEGNRATYEQYF
d_call: .
j_call: TRBJ2-7
v_call: TRBV12-5
clone_size: once

cdr3_nt: TGCGCCAGCAGTGGACAGGTCGGGGAGCTGTTTTTT
cdr3_aa: CASSGQVGELFF
d_call: .
j_call: TRBJ2-2
v_call: TRBV10-1
clone_size: .

cdr3_nt: TGTGCCAGCAGCCCGGGACAGGGTAATTCACCCCTCCACTTT
cdr3_aa: CASSPGQGNSPLHF
d_call: TRBD1
j_call: TRBJ1-6
v_call: TRBV2
clone_size: .

cdr3_nt: TGTGCCAGCAGCCCGGACACTTCCTTACGTTATGGCTACACCTTC
cdr3_aa: CASSPDTSLRYGYTF
d_call: .
j_call: TRBJ1-2
v_call: TRBV7-9
clone_size: once

cdr3_nt: TGTGCCAGCAGCCCCACCGGGACTAGAAACTACAATGAGCAGTTCTTC
cdr3_aa: CASSPTGTRNYNEQFF
d_call: TRBD2
j_call: TRBJ2-1
v_call: TRBV5-4
clone_size: .

cdr3_nt: TGTGCCAGCAGCTTTCTCCGGGACATGAACACTGAAGCTTTCTTT
cdr3_aa: CASSFLRDMNTEAFF
d_call: .
j_call: TRBJ1-1
v_call: TRBV5-6
clone_size: .

cdr3_nt: TGTGCCAGTACCCCCCAGTCTGGAAACACCATATATTTT
cdr3_aa: CASTPQSGNTIYF
d_call: .
j_call: TRBJ1-3
v_call: TRBV19
clone_size: .

cdr3_nt: TGTGCCAGCAGCCGCAAGACGACGGGGAACACTGAAGCTTTCTTT
cdr3_aa: CASSRKTTGNTEAFF
d_call: .
j_call: TRBJ1-1
v_call: TRBV11-2
clone_size: .

cdr3_nt: TGTGCCAGAAGCTTGGAGGGGGACCCGAGCACTGAAGCTTTCTTT
cdr3_aa: CARSLEGDPSTEAFF
d_call: .
j_call: TRBJ1-1
v_call: TRBV5-3
clone_size: .

cdr3_nt: TGCGCCAGCAGCCTGACGGGAAGCACAGATACGCAGTATTTT
cdr3_aa: CASSLTGSTDTQYF
d_call: .
j_call: TRBJ2-3
v_call: TRBV4-3
clone_size: .

cdr3_nt: TGTGCCAGTAGTATAGACAGGGGGCCCATGAACACTGAAGCTTTCTTT
cdr3_aa: CASSIDRGPMNTEAFF
d_call: TRBD1
j_call: TRBJ1-1
v_call: TRBV19
clone_size: .

cdr3_nt: TGCGCCAGCAGCCAAGAAAGGGGCAGGAAAGGAGAAAAACTGTTTTTT
cdr3_aa: CASSQERGRKGEKLFF
d_call: .
j_call: TRBJ1-4
v_call: TRBV4-3
clone_size: .

cdr3_nt: TGTGCCAGCAGCTACCGCCGACTAGCGGGGGGCCGCACAGATACGCAGTATTTT
cdr3_aa: CASSYRRLAGGRTDTQYF
d_call: TRBD2
j_call: TRBJ2-3
v_call: TRBV7-9
clone_size: .

cdr3_nt: TGTGCCATCAGTGCTGACGGGAACTATGGCTACACCTTC
cdr3_aa: CAISADGNYGYTF
d_call: .
j_call: TRBJ1-2
v_call: TRBV10-3
clone_size: few

cdr3_nt: TGTGCCATCAGTGACGGAACGGGGGATGAGCAGTTCTTC
cdr3_aa: CAISDGTGDEQFF
d_call: .
j_call: TRBJ2-1
v_call: TRBV10-3
clone_size: .

cdr3_nt: TGTGCCACCCGACAGGGGCTATCCACTCAGCCCCAGCATTTT
cdr3_aa: CATRQGLSTQPQHF
d_call: TRBD1
j_call: TRBJ1-5
v_call: TRBV2
clone_size: once

cdr3_nt: TGTGCCAGCTCACCCACCGGGGTTGACACTGAAGCTTTCTTT
cdr3_aa: CASSPTGVDTEAFF
d_call: .
j_call: TRBJ1-1
v_call: TRBV18
clone_size: .

cdr3_nt: TGTGCCAGCTCGGACAGCGGAAGAAGAAACACCATATATTTT
cdr3_aa: CASSDSGRRNTIYF
d_call: .
j_call: TRBJ1-3
v_call: TRBV6-5
clone_size: .

cdr3_nt: TGTGCCAGCAGTTACCGGGACAGGGGCGGCACCGGGGAGCTGTTTTTT
cdr3_aa: CASSYRDRGGTGELFF
d_call: TRBD1
j_call: TRBJ2-2
v_call: TRBV6-2/TRBV6-3
clone_size: .